The present T cell receptor beta chain was sequenced within a study of cytomegalovirus exposure and HLA in healthy donors. Study-wide points: In a later analysis, an Asian-associated ancestry cluster reportedly showed fewer N-insertions than the roughly 730-donor mean. Per published reports, the classifier diagnosed cytomegalovirus status with high specificity and sensitivity. Relative to equally common others, HLA-associated TCR beta chains showed greater clonal expansion in a later analysis.

V was clipped by 6 bases and J by 8 bases; unmatched bases: 7. The CDR3 has 12 amino acids. CDR1 and CDR2 (germline): SQVTM, ANQGSEA. On this clone itself: The antigen remains undetermined.

The study ran its PCR with 60 Vbeta and 13 Jbeta primers. The method was immunoSEQ multiplex PCR; TCRdb's version includes in-frame clones alone and lacks a portion of them. The sample has roughly 200,000 clones; about three quarters are singletons. This chain uses TRBV29-1 with TRBJ1-2; 9 bases align to TRBD1. The receptor comes from a man between 40 and 49 years old in good health and CMV-seronegative. Sample: PBMCs. CDR3 region: CSVAGQGNGYTF. The CDR3 DNA is TGCAGCGTCGCTGGACAGGGGAACGGCTACACCTTC.